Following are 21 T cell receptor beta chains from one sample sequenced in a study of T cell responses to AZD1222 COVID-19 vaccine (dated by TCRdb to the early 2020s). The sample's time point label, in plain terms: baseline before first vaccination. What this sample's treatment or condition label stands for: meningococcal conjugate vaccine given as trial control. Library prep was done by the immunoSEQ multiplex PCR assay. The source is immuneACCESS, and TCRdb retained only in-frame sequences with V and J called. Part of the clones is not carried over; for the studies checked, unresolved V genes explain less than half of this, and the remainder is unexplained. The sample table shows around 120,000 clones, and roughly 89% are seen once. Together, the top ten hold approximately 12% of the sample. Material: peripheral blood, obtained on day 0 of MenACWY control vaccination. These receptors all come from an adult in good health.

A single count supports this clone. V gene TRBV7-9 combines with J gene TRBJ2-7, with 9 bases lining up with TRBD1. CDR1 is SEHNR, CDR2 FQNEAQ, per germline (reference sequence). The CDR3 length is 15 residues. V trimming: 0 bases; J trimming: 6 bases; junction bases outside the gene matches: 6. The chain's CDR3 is CASSLAPQTGGEQYF. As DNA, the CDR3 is TGTGCCAGCAGCTTAGCACCTCAGACAGGGGGCGAGCAGTACTTC.

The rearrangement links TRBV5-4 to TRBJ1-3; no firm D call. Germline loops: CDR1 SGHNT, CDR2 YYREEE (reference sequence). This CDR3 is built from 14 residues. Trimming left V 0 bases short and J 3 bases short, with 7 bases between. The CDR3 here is CASSLEQIGNTIYF. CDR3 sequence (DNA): TGTGCCAGCAGCTTGGAACAGATTGGAAACACCATATATTTT.

CDR3 amino acids: CASSPSPGEQYF. In DNA, the CDR3 is TGTGCCAGCAGCCCCTCACCGGGAGAGCAGTACTTC. The chain is built from TRBV7-8 and TRBJ2-7; possibly TRBD2 for D (5 bases). Germline values: CDR1 SGHVS, CDR2 FQNEAQ. The CDR3 runs 12 residues. V gave up 5 bases and J gave up 7 bases, with 12 bases separating them.

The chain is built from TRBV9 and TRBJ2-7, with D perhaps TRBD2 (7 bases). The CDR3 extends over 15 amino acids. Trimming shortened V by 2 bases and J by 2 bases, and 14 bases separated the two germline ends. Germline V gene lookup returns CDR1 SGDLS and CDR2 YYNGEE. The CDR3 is CASSVAGAGAYEQYF. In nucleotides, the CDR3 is TGTGCCAGCAGCGTTGCGGGGGCAGGGGCCTACGAGCAGTACTTC.

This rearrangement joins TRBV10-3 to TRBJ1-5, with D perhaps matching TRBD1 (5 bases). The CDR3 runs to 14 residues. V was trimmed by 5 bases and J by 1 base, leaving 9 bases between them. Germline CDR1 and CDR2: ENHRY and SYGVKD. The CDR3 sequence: CAISSDTSNQPQHF. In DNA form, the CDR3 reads TGTGCCATCAGTTCGGACACCAGCAATCAGCCCCAGCATTTT.

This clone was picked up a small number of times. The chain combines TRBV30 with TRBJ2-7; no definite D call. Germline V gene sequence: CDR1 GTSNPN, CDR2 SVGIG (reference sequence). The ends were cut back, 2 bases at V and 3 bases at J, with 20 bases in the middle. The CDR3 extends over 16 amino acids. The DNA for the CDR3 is TGTGCCTGGAGTCGCGGCCCCCAACTGGGCTACTACGAGCAGTACTTC. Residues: CAWSRGPQLGYYEQYF.

DNA of the CDR3: TGTGCCAGCAGCCTGGGAGACGTGAACACTGAAGCTTTCTTT. Encoded protein: CASSLGDVNTEAFF. V usage is TRBV7-9 and J usage is TRBJ1-1; D gene uncertain. The germline CDR1 and CDR2 sequences are SEHNR and FQNEAQ (reference sequence). V lost 5 bases, J lost 0 bases, and 10 bases lay in between. This CDR3 spans 14 amino acids.

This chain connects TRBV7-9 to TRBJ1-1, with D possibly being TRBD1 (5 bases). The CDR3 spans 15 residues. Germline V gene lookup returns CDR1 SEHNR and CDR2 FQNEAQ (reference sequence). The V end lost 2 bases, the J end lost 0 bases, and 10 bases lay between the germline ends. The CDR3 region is CASSLRSGLNTEAFF. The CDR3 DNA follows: TGTGCCAGCAGCTTAAGGTCAGGGTTGAACACTGAAGCTTTCTTT.

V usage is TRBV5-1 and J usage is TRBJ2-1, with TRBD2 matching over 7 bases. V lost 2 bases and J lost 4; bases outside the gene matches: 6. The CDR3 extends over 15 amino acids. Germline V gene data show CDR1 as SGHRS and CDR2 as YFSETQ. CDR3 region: CASSFGLVGYNEQFF. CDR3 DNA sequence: TGCGCCAGCAGCTTCGGACTAGTGGGATACAATGAGCAGTTCTTC.

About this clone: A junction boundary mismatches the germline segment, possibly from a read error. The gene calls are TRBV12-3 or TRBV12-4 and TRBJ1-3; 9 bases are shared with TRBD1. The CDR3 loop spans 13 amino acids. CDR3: CASSSWIQGADNF. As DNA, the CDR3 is TGTGCCAGCAGTTCCTGGATACAGGGGGCCGATAATTTT.

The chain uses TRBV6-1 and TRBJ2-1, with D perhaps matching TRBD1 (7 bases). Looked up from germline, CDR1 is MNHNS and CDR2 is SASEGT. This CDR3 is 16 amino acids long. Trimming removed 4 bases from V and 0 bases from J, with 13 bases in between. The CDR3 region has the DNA TGTGCCAGCAGTGGCGCGGGACAGAACTCCTACAATGAGCAGTTCTTC. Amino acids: CASSGAGQNSYNEQFF.

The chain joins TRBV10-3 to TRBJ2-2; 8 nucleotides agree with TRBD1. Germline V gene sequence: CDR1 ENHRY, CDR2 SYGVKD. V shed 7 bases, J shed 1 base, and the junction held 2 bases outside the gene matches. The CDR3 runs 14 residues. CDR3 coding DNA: TGTGCCATCACTGGGACAGGGAACACCGGGGAGCTGTTTTTT. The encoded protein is CAITGTGNTGELFF.

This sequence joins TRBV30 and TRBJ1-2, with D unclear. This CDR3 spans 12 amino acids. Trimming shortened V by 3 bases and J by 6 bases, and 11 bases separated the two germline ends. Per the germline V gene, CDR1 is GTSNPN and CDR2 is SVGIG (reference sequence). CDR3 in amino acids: CAWRAGVHGYTF. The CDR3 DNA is TGTGCCTGGAGAGCAGGAGTGCATGGCTACACCTTC.

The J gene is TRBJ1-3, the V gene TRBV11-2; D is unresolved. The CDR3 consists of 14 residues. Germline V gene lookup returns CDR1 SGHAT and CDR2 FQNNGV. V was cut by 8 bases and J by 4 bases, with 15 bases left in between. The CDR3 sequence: CASHGTRKGNTIYF. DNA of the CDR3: TGTGCCAGCCACGGAACAAGGAAAGGAAACACCATATATTTT. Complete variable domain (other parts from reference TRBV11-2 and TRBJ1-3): EAGVAQSPRYKIIEKRQSVAFWCNPISGHATLYWYQQILGQGPKLLIQFQNNGVVDDSQLPKDRFSAERLKGVDSTLKIQPAKLEDSAVYLCASHGTRKGNTIYFGEGSWLTVV.

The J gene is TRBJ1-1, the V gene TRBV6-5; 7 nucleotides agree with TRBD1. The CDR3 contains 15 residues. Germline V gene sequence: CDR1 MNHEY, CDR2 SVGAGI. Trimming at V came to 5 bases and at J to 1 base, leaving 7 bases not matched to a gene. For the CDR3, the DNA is TGTGCCAGCAGTCCTCAAGCAGGGGGGAACACTGAAGCTTTCTTT. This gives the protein CASSPQAGGNTEAFF.

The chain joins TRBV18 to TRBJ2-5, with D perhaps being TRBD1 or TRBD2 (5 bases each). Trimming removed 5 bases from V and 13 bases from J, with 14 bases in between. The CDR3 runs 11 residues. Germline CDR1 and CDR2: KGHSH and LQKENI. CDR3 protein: CASSDRDLLYF. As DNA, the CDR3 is TGTGCCAGCTCAGATAGGGACCTTTTGTACTTC.

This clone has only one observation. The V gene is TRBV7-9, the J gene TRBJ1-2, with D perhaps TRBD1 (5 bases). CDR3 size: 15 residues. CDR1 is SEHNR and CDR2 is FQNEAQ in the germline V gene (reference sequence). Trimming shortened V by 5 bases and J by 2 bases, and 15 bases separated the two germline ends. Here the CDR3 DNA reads TGTGCCAGCAGCCCCCGACAGAGACTAAACTATGGCTACACCTTC. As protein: CASSPRQRLNYGYTF.

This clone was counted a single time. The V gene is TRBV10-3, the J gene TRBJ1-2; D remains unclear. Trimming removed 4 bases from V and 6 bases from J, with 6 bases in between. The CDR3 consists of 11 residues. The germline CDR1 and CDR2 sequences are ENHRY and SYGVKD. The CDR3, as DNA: TGTGCCATCAGTGCTGGCAATGGCTACACCTTC. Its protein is CAISAGNGYTF.

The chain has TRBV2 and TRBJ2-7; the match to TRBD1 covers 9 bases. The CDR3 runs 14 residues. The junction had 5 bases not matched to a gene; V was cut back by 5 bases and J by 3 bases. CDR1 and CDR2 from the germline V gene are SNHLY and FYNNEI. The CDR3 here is CASSPGTGYYEQYF. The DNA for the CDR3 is TGTGCCAGCAGTCCGGGGACAGGGTACTACGAGCAGTACTTC.

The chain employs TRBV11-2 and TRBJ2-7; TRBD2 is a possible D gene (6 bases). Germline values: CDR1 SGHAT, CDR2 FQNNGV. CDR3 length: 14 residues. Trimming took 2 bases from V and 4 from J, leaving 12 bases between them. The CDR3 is CASSLPGRGYEQYF. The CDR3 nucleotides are TGTGCCAGCAGCTTACCCGGGAGAGGGTACGAGCAGTACTTC.

The CDR3 DNA reads TGTGCCAGCAGGTCCCCTCGGAATGAAAAACTGTTTTTT. Translated, it gives CASRSPRNEKLFF. The chain recombines TRBV6-6 with TRBJ1-4; no firm D call. The germline V gene encodes CDR1 MNHNY and CDR2 SVGAGI (reference sequence). V was clipped by 6 bases and J by 5 bases, with 10 bases between them. The CDR3 loop spans 13 amino acids.